Following are 24 T cell receptor beta chains from one sample sequenced in a study of T cell clones after liver transplantation. Sequenced by immunoSEQ multiplex PCR; TCRdb stores in-frame clones only, minus some. The sample includes around 60,000 clones, about two thirds of them seen just once. This sample comprised CD4+ T cells from blood, obtained before liver transplant. Receptors originate from a human donor who received a liver transplant.

The genes are TRBV9 and TRBJ2-1; D is ambiguous. V was trimmed by 3 bases and J by 10 bases, leaving 14 bases between them. Germline V gene sequence: CDR1 SGDLS, CDR2 YYNGEE. The CDR3 is 13 residues long. The CDR3 reads CASSGVPRVEQFF. In nucleotides, the CDR3 is TGTGCCAGCAGCGGAGTTCCCCGGGTCGAGCAGTTCTTC.

The rearrangement joins TRBV5-4 to TRBJ2-1; TRBD1 is a possible D gene (6 bases). This CDR3 contains 15 residues. Germline CDR1 is SGHNT and CDR2 is YYREEE (reference sequence). V lost 3 bases, J lost 4 bases, and 14 bases lay in between. CDR3 DNA sequence: TGTGCCAGCAGCTCCCCCGGGACACAGTACAATGAGCAGTTCTTC. As protein: CASSSPGTQYNEQFF.

The genes are TRBV15 and TRBJ2-7; no reliable D call. The V gene's germline CDR1 is LNHNV and CDR2 YYDKDF (reference sequence). CDR3 length equals 14 residues. The V and J ends lost 1 base and 4 bases respectively, with 11 bases between them. This chain's CDR3 is CATSRVVYPYEQYF. CDR3 nucleotides: TGTGCCACCAGCAGAGTAGTCTACCCTTACGAGCAGTACTTC.

The CDR3: CASSFTGPGTGELFF. DNA of the CDR3: TGTGCCAGCAGTTTTACAGGGCCCGGAACCGGGGAGCTGTTTTTT. The V call is TRBV5-6, the J call TRBJ2-2; possible D gene TRBD1, 6 bases. The V end was cut by 5 bases, the J end by 5 bases, with 16 bases between. This CDR3 region has 15 residues. In germline, CDR1 is SGHDT, CDR2 YYEEEE.

Only a few counts were recorded for this clone. V usage is TRBV9 and J usage is TRBJ2-7, with D possibly being TRBD1 (6 bases). The CDR3 totals 12 residues. CDR1 SGDLS and CDR2 YYNGEE come from the germline V gene. V was cut by 8 bases and J by 2 bases, with 11 bases left in between. The CDR3 nucleotides read TGTGCCAGTGGACAGAGTACCTACGAGCAGTACTTC. Encoded protein: CASGQSTYEQYF.

The chain links TRBV4-2 to TRBJ1-2, with D possibly matching TRBD1 (5 bases). Trimming cost V 0 bases and J 4 bases, with 9 bases left between them. Germline CDR1 LGHNA, CDR2 YNFKEQ. The CDR3 runs 14 residues. The CDR3 here is CASSQDRGTYGYTF. The CDR3 region has the DNA TGTGCCAGCAGCCAAGATCGGGGGACCTATGGCTACACCTTC.

The rearrangement joins TRBV5-4 to TRBJ2-5, with 7 bases fitting TRBD1. The CDR3 loop spans 15 amino acids. V gave up 4 bases and J gave up 4 bases; unmatched junction bases: 10. Looked up from germline, CDR1 is SGHNT and CDR2 is YYREEE (reference sequence). The CDR3 DNA is TGTGCCAGCAGCCGGAACAGGGGCACGGGAGAGACCCAGTACTTC. Amino acid sequence: CASSRNRGTGETQYF.

The chain recombines TRBV19 with TRBJ1-2; D is uncertain. CDR1 LNHDA and CDR2 SQIVND come from the germline V gene (reference sequence). The CDR3 covers 14 residues. Between the trimmed V and J ends, which lost 5 bases and 2 bases, there was a span of 12 bases. CDR3 in amino acids: CASSGPESNYGYTF. CDR3 DNA: TGTGCCAGTAGTGGGCCAGAGAGCAACTATGGCTACACCTTC.

The CDR3 sequence is CATSRDPSGGADTQYF. The CDR3 DNA is TGTGCCACCAGCAGAGATCCTAGCGGGGGGGCAGATACGCAGTATTTT. V and J are TRBV15 and TRBJ2-3; 12 nucleotides align to TRBD2. The CDR3 sequence is 16 residues long. V lost 0 bases, J lost 4 bases, and 2 bases stayed unmatched. Germline-derived CDR1 and CDR2 are LNHNV and YYDKDF (reference sequence). Supplemented by reference TRBV15 and TRBJ2-3, the full variable domain reads DAMVIQNPRYQVTQFGKPVTLSCSQTLNHNVMYWYQQKSSQAPKLLFHYYDKDFNNEADTPDNFQSRRPNTSFCFLDIRSPGLGDTAMYLCATSRDPSGGADTQYFGPGTRLTVL.

The gene calls are TRBV5-1 and TRBJ1-5; 7 bases match TRBD1. Germline V lookup: CDR1 SGHRS, CDR2 YFSETQ. This CDR3 contains 14 residues. After removal of 0 bases from V and 5 bases from J, the junction contained 2 bases not matched to a gene. The CDR3, as DNA: TGCGCCAGCAGCTTGGGACAGGGCCATCAGCCCCAGCATTTT. Translated, it gives CASSLGQGHQPQHF.

This clone was seen once. The rearrangement uses TRBV28 and TRBJ2-3; weak D call: TRBD2 (5 bases). The CDR3 length is 16 residues. The germline V gene encodes CDR1 MDHEN and CDR2 SYDVKM. V was trimmed by 6 bases and J by 6 bases, leaving 22 bases between them. The CDR3 is CASRGSGPTEVDTQYF. The CDR3 region has the DNA TGTGCCAGCAGGGGGTCGGGCCCGACGGAGGTTGATACGCAGTATTTT.

The table lists this clone with a count of one. The chain combines TRBV5-1 with TRBJ2-7, with TRBD1 identical over 10 bases. V lost 4 bases, J lost 0 bases, and 7 bases stayed unmatched. Germline assignment: CDR1 SGHRS and CDR2 YFSETQ. The CDR3 length is 16 residues. CDR3 bases: TGCGCCAGCAGCCGAGGGACAGGGGATGTCTCCTACGAGCAGTACTTC. As protein: CASSRGTGDVSYEQYF.

As DNA, the CDR3 is TGCGCCAGCAGCTTGGGGGGGCTGAGTTCTGGGGCCAACGTCCTGACTTTC. Residues: CASSLGGLSSGANVLTF. The chain recombines TRBV5-1 with TRBJ2-6; a possible D gene is TRBD1 (6 bases). The V gene lost 0 bases and the J gene lost 1 base, with 11 bases spanning the gap. Germline V gives CDR1 SGHRS, CDR2 YFSETQ. This CDR3 region has 17 residues.

V and J are TRBV5-4 and TRBJ1-4; no firm D call. This CDR3 is 17 amino acids long. Germline loops: CDR1 SGHNT, CDR2 YYREEE (reference sequence). Trimming took off 0 bases at V and 0 bases at J, with 12 bases between the two ends. The CDR3 reads CASSLGGPIATNEKLFF. CDR3 in DNA: TGTGCCAGCAGCTTGGGCGGCCCGATTGCAACTAATGAAAAACTGTTTTTT. Combining the CDR3 with reference TRBV5-4 and TRBJ1-4 gives the whole variable domain ETGVTQSPTHLIKTRGQQVTLRCSSQSGHNTVSWYQQALGQGPQFIFQYYREEENGRGNFPPRFSGLQFPNYSSELNVNALELDDSALYLCASSLGGPIATNEKLFFGSGTQLSVL.

The CDR3 protein is CASRTAGQGEGTQYF. The CDR3 DNA sequence: TGTGCCAGCAGGACGGCGGGACAGGGGGAAGGTACGCAGTATTTT. The chain recombines TRBV28 with TRBJ2-3, with 11 nucleotides matching TRBD1. The CDR3 extends over 15 amino acids. Unmatched junction bases numbered 10, after V lost 6 bases and J lost 8 bases. The germline gives CDR1 MDHEN, CDR2 SYDVKM.

The chain employs TRBV30 and TRBJ2-6; D is perhaps TRBD1 (5 bases). The V gene lost 0 bases and the J gene lost 2 bases, with 11 bases spanning the gap. This CDR3 spans 16 amino acids. Germline CDR1 is GTSNPN and CDR2 is SVGIG (reference sequence). In DNA form, the CDR3 reads TGTGCCTGGAGTGTACGCAGGGTTCCTGGGGCCAACGTCCTGACTTTC. It specifies CAWSVRRVPGANVLTF. Supplemented by reference TRBV30 and TRBJ2-6, the full variable domain reads SQTIHQWPATLVQPVGSPLSLECTVEGTSNPNLYWYRQAAGRGLQLLFYSVGIGQISSEVPQNLSASRPQDRQFILSSKKLLLSDSGFYLCAWSVRRVPGANVLTFGAGSRLTVL.

This rearrangement joins TRBV9 to TRBJ2-3; D is perhaps TRBD2 (5 bases). This CDR3 is 15 amino acids long. V gave up 0 bases and J gave up 3 bases, with 11 bases separating them. Per the germline V gene, CDR1 is SGDLS and CDR2 is YYNGEE. CDR3 loop: CASSVDEGETDTQYF. The CDR3 region has the DNA TGTGCCAGCAGCGTAGATGAGGGCGAGACAGATACGCAGTATTTT.

This chain links TRBV5-6 with TRBJ1-4, with 9 bases identical to TRBD1. CDR1 SGHDT and CDR2 YYEEEE come from the germline V gene. V was clipped by 0 bases and J by 8 bases; unmatched bases: 11. This CDR3 comprises 17 residues. The chain's CDR3 is CASSLGQGVREGEKLFF. CDR3 bases: TGTGCCAGCAGCTTGGGACAGGGGGTAAGGGAAGGAGAAAAACTGTTTTTT.

The sample holds many counts of this clone. V gene TRBV5-6 combines with J gene TRBJ2-7; perhaps TRBD1 as D (6 bases). The CDR3 sequence is 16 residues long. V lost 7 bases to trimming and J lost 0 bases, with 20 bases between them. Germline V gene sequence: CDR1 SGHDT, CDR2 YYEEEE. The CDR3 sequence is CASAEKGQGSSYEQYF. As DNA, the CDR3 is TGTGCCAGCGCCGAGAAGGGACAAGGGAGCTCCTACGAGCAGTACTTC.

The chain links TRBV10-3 to TRBJ2-5; tentative D call: TRBD1 (6 bases). The V end lost 4 bases, the J end lost 5 bases, and 14 bases lay between the germline ends. Germline V lookup: CDR1 ENHRY, CDR2 SYGVKD. The CDR3 runs to 14 residues. CDR3 nucleotides: TGTGCCATCAGTGCCGGACAGCAGAGGGAGACCCAGTACTTC. Translating it yields CAISAGQQRETQYF.

This chain connects TRBV28 to TRBJ2-5; TRBD2 matches 8 bases. After removal of 4 bases from V and 2 bases from J, the junction contained 15 bases not matched to a gene. This CDR3 region has 18 residues. Looked up from germline, CDR1 is MDHEN and CDR2 is SYDVKM. The CDR3 coding sequence is TGTGCCAGCAGTTCCCCTCTGGGAGGCGGGGGGTCTCAAGAGACCCAGTACTTC. Its translation is CASSSPLGGGGSQETQYF.

CDR3 bases: TGTGCCAGTAGTCACGACAGGGGCGCGCAGTTCTTC. As protein: CASSHDRGAQFF. V gene TRBV19 combines with J gene TRBJ2-1; 8 positions match TRBD1. The trim removed 5 bases at V and 12 bases at J, leaving 6 bases unmatched. This CDR3 has 12 residues. The germline V gene has CDR1 LNHDA and CDR2 SQIVND (reference sequence).

This chain uses TRBV7-2 with TRBJ2-2; TRBD2 is a possible D gene (6 bases). CDR3 length: 14 amino acids. The germline V gene encodes CDR1 SGHTA and CDR2 FQGNSA. V was cut by 6 bases and J by 8 bases, with 16 bases left in between. CDR3 sequence reads: CASRPWRDGGELFF. Written as DNA, the CDR3 is TGTGCCAGCAGGCCCTGGAGGGATGGAGGGGAGCTGTTTTTT.

This clone appeared a few times. The CDR3 coding sequence is TGTGCCAGCAGCCCGAGGGACAGGGGGACCCAGTACTTC. Its translation: CASSPRDRGTQYF. This rearrangement joins TRBV5-6 to TRBJ2-5; 10 bases map to TRBD1. This CDR3 comprises 13 residues. The V gene's germline CDR1 is SGHDT and CDR2 YYEEEE. The junction had 4 bases not matched to a gene; V was cut back by 4 bases and J by 7 bases.